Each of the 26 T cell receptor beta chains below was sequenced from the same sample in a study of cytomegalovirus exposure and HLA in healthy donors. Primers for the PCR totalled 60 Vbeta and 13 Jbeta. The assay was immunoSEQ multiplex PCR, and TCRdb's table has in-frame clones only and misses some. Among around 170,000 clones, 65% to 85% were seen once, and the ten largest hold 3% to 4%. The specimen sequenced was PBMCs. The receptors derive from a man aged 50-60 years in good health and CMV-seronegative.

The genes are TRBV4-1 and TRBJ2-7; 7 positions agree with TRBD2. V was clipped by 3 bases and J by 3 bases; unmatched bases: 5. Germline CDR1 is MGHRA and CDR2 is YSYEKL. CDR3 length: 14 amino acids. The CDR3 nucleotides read TGCGCCAGCAGCCAGACTAGCCACAACTACGAGCAGTACTTC. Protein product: CASSQTSHNYEQYF.

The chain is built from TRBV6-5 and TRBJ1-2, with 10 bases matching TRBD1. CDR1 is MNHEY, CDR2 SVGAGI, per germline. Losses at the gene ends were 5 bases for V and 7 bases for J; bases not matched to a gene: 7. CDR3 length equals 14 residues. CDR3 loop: CASSLDRGRGGYTF. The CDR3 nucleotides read TGTGCCAGCAGTCTCGACAGGGGGCGAGGTGGCTACACCTTC.

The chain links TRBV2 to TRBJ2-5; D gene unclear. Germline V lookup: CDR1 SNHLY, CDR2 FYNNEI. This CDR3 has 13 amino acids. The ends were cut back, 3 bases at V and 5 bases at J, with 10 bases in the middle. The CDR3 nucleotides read TGTGCCAGCAGTGATAAGTTCCAGGAGACCCAGTACTTC. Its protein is CASSDKFQETQYF.

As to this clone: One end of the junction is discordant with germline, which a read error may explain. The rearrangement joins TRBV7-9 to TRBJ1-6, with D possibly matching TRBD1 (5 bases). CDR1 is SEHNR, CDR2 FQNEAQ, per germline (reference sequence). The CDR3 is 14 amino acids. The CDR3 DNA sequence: TGTTCCAGCAGCTCTGACAGCCATAATTCACCCCTCCACTTT. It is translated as CSSSSDSHNSPLHF.

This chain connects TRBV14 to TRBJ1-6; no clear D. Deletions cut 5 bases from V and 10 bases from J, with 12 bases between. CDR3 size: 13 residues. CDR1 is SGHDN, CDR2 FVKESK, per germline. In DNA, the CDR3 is TGTGCCAGCAGCTTATCTCCGGGGTCACCCCTCCACTTT. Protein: CASSLSPGSPLHF.

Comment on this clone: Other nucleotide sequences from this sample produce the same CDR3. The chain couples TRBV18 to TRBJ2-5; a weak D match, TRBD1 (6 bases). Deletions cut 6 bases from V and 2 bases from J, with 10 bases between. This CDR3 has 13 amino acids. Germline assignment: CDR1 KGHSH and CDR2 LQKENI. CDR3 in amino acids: CASSPGQQETQYF. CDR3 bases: TGTGCCAGCTCCCCAGGACAGCAAGAGACCCAGTACTTC.

DNA of the CDR3: TGTGCCAGCAGCTTAGCGGGGATCAATCAGCCCCAGCATTTT. This gives the protein CASSLAGINQPQHF. V and J are TRBV11-3 and TRBJ1-5, with D hard to call. Trimming shortened V by 1 base and J by 3 bases, and 7 bases separated the two germline ends. Germline V CDR1 and CDR2: SGHNT, YENEEA. The CDR3 is 14 residues long.

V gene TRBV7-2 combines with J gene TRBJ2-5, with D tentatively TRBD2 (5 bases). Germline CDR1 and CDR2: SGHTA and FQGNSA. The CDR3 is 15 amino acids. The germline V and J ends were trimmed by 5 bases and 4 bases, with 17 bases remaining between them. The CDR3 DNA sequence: TGTGCCAGCAGCCCAAGTTCCGGGGATCGAGAGACCCAGTACTTC. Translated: CASSPSSGDRETQYF.

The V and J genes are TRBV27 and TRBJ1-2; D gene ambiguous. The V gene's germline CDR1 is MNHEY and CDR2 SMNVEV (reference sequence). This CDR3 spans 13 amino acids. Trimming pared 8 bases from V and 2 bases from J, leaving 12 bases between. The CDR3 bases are TGTGCCAGCGGGAGTCTGGCCAACTATGGCTACACCTTC. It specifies CASGSLANYGYTF.

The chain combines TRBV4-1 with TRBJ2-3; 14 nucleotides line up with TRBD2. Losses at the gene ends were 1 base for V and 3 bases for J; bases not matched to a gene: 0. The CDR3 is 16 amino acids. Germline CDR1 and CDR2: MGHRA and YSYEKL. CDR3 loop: CASSQGLAGGTDTQYF. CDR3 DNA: TGCGCCAGCAGCCAAGGACTAGCGGGGGGGACAGATACGCAGTATTTT.

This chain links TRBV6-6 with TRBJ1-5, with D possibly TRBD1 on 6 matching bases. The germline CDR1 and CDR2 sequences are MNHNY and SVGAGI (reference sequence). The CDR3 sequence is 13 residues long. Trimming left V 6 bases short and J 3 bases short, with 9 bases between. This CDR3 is CASRRGTNQPQHF. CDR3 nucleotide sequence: TGTGCCAGCAGGAGGGGGACCAATCAGCCCCAGCATTTT.

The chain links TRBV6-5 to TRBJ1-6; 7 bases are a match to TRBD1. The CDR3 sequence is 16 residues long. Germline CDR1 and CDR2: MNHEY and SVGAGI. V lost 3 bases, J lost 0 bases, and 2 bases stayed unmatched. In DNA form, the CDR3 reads TGTGCCAGCAGTTATCGACAGGGCTCCTATAATTCACCCCTCCACTTT. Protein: CASSYRQGSYNSPLHF.

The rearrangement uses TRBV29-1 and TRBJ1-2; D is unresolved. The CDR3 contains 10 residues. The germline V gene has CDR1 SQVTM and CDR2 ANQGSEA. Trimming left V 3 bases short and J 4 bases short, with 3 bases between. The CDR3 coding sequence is TGCAGCGTTGACAGCTATGGCTACACCTTC. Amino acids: CSVDSYGYTF.

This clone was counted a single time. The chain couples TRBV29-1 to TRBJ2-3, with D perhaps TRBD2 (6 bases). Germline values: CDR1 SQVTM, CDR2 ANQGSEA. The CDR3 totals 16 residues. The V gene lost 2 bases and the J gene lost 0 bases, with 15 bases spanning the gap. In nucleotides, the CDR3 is TGCAGCGTTGAAATGATTAGGGGACTTAGCACAGATACGCAGTATTTT. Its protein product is CSVEMIRGLSTDTQYF.

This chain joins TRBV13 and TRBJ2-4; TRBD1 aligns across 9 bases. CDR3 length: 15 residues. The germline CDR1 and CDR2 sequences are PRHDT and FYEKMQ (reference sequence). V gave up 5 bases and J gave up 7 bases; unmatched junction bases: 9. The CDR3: CASSPQRQGGNIQYF. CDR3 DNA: TGTGCCAGCAGCCCGCAAAGACAGGGGGGGAACATTCAGTACTTC. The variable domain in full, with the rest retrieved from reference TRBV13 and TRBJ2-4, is AAGVIQSPRHLIKEKRETATLKCYPIPRHDTVYWYQQGPGQDPQFLISFYEKMQSDKGSIPDRFSAQQFSDYHSELNMSSLELGDSALYFCASSPQRQGGNIQYFGAGTRLSVL.

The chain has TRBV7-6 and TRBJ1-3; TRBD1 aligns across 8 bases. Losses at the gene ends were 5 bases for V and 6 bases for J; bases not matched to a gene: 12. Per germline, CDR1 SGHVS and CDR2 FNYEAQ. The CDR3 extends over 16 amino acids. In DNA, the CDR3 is TGTGCCAGCAGCCCAATCCGGGACAGGAGGCAAAACACCATATATTTT. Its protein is CASSPIRDRRQNTIYF.

This CDR3 reads CAISRDSVNTEAFF. CDR3 sequence (DNA): TGTGCCATCTCTCGAGACAGCGTAAACACTGAAGCTTTCTTT. The chain carries TRBV10-3 and TRBJ1-1, with a possible D match to TRBD1 (5 bases). Germline V gives CDR1 ENHRY, CDR2 SYGVKD. Trimming pared 8 bases from V and 2 bases from J, leaving 15 bases between. There are 14 residues in the CDR3.

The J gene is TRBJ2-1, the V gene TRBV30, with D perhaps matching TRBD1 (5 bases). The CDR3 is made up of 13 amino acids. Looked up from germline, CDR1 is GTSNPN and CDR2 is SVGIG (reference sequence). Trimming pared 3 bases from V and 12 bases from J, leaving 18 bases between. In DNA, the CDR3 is TGTGCCTGGAGGCCGGGTAGGGGCTTTGGGCAGTTCTTC. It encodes CAWRPGRGFGQFF.

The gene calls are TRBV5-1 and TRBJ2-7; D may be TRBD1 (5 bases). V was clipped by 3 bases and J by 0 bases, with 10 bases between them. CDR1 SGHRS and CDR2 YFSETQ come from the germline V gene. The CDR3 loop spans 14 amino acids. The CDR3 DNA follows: TGCGCCAGCAGCTGGGTAGACAGCTCCTACGAGCAGTACTTC. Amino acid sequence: CASSWVDSSYEQYF.

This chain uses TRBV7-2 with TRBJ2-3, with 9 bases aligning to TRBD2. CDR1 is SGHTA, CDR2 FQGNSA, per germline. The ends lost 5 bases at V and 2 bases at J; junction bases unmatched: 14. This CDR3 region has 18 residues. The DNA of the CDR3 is TGTGCCAGCAGCATGGGTTCGGCGGGGGGGAGGTACACAGATACGCAGTATTTT. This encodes CASSMGSAGGRYTDTQYF.

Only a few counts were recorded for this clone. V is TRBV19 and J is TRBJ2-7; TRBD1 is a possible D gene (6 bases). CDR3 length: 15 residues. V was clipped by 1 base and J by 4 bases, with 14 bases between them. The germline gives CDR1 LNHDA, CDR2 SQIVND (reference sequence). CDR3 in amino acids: CASSIGAGDPYEQYF. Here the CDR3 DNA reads TGTGCCAGTAGTATAGGGGCAGGGGATCCGTACGAGCAGTACTTC.

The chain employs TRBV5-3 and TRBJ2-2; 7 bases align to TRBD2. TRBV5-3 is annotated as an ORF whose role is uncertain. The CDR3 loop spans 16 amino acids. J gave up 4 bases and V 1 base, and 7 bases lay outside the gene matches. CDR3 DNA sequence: TGTGCCAGAAGCTTGCCGGTCGGGGAGGGCACCGGGGAGCTGTTTTTT. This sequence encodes CARSLPVGEGTGELFF.

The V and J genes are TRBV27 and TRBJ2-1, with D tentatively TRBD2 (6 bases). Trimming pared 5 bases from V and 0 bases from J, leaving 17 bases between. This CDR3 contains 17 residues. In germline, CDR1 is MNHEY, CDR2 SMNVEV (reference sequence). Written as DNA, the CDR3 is TGTGCCAGCAGTGCGCGTGCTGGCGGGGTCTCCTACAATGAGCAGTTCTTC. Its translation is CASSARAGGVSYNEQFF.

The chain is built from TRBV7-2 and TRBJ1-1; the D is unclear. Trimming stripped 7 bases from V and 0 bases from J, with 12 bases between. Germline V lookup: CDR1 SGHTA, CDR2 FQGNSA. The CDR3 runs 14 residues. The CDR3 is CASTQTQMNTEAFF. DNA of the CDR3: TGTGCCAGCACCCAGACACAGATGAACACTGAAGCTTTCTTT.

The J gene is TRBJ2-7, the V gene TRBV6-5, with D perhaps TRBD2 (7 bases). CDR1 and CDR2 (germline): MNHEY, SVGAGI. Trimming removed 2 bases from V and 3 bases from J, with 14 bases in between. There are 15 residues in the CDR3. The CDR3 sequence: CASSYGRGAIYEQYF. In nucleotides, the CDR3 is TGTGCCAGCAGTTACGGCCGGGGGGCCATCTACGAGCAGTACTTC.

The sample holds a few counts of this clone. The CDR3: CASSPRGQERHEQYF. The CDR3 nucleotides read TGTGCCAGCTCACCACGGGGACAGGAAAGACACGAGCAGTACTTC. V usage is TRBV18 and J usage is TRBJ2-7; 8 nucleotides agree with TRBD1. The ends lost 1 base at V and 5 bases at J; junction bases unmatched: 7. In germline, CDR1 is KGHSH, CDR2 LQKENI. The CDR3 is 15 residues long.